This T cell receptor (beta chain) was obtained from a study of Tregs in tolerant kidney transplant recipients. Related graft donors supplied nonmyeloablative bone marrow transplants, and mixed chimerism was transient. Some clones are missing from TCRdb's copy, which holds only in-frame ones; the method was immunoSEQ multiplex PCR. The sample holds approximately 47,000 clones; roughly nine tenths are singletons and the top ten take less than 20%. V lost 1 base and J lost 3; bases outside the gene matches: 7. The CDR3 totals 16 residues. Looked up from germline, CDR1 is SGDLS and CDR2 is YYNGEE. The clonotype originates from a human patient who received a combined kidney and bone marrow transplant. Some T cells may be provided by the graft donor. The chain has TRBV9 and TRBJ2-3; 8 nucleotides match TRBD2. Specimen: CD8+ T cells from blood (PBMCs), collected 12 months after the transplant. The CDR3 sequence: CASSVLAGGSTDTQYF. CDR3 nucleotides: TGTGCCAGCAGCGTACTTGCGGGAGGAAGTACAGATACGCAGTATTTT.